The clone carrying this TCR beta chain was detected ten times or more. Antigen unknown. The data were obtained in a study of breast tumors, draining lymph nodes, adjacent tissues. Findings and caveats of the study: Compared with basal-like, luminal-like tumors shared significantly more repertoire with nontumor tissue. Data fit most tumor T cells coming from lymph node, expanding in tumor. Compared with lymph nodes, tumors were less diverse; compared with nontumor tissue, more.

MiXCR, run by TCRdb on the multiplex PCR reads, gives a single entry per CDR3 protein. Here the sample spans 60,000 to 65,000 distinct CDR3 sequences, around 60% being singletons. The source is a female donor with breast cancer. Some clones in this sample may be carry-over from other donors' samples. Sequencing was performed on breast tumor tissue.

The CDR3: CASRVAGRDTQYF. The CDR3 DNA reads as TGTGCCAGCAGGGTAGCGGGGAGAGATACGCAGTATTTT. V and J are TRBV12-3 or TRBV12-4 and TRBJ2-3, with 8 bases matching TRBD2. This CDR3 contains 13 residues. V shed 6 bases, J shed 5 bases, and the junction held 4 bases outside the gene matches.